This T cell receptor beta chain was found in a study of T cell clusters in autoimmune cytopenias. The study, taken as a whole, reports: Clustering suggested that physiological T cell clusters were missing in primary autoimmune cytopenia patients. TRB repertoire shifts in secondary cytopenia and chronic lymphocytic leukemia mostly reflected lymphoma, not autoimmunity.

TRB rearrangements were amplified by touch-down multiplex PCR with mixed TRB-A/B primers. TCRdb re-called the multiplex PCR reads, yielding one record per CDR3 amino acid sequence without DNA. Its listing shows around 2,000 distinct CDR3 sequences. The CDR3 is 16 amino acids. Germline V gene sequence: CDR1 MNHEY, CDR2 SVGAGI. About this clonotype itself: Its antigen is undetermined.

TRB was amplified from about 250 ng of peripheral blood genomic DNA per sample. This rearrangement joins TRBV6-5 to TRBJ1-1; TCRdb returns TRBD1, unconfirmable since there is no DNA. This TCR came from a human donor with an autoimmune cytopenia or autoimmune hepatitis (not recorded which). The sequenced material came from peripheral blood. The CDR3 protein is CASSRDRGLMNTEAFF.